What follows describes a single T cell receptor (beta chain). Its antigen is not known. The data were taken from a study of PD-1 blockade in mismatch repair-deficient tumors. Whole-study context: Patients had approximately 11 mismatch repair-deficient cancer types and were previously treated and progressing.

Some clones are missing from TCRdb's copy, which holds only in-frame ones; the method was immunoSEQ multiplex PCR. The sample includes about 51,000 clones, over 75% of them seen just once. Germline V lookup: CDR1 MDHEN, CDR2 SYDVKM. V was shortened by 9 bases and J by 7 bases, with 10 bases between the two germline ends. The CDR3 has 11 residues. TCR sequencing covered a few patients who responded to pembrolizumab. Overall study findings and caveats: Rapid post-treatment expansion, then contraction, generally preceding radiologic response, marked tumor-resident clones.

The gene calls are TRBV28 and TRBJ2-1, with D unclear. This clonotype was obtained from an adult with mismatch repair-deficient cancer. The source was peripheral blood, collected about 4.5 months after starting pembrolizumab. For the CDR3, the DNA is TGTGCCAGTTCTAAGGTGAATGAGCAGTTCTTC. It translates to CASSKVNEQFF.